This TCR beta chain was recovered during a study of shared clonotypes between healthy human individuals. Germline values: CDR1 SGHRS, CDR2 YFSETQ. The CDR3 has 14 residues. V dropped 4 bases and J dropped 3; count of bases not matched to a gene: 3. For every subset, genomic DNA was evenly distributed across several immunoSEQ plates. Assay: immunoSEQ multiplex PCR; the TCRdb copy retains only in-frame clones and omits some. The table records about 2.5 million clones, about nine tenths of them present only once. About this clone: Its antigen remains unknown. At the DNA level, this CDR3 is encoded by other sequences in the same sample as well.

Findings and limits, study-wide: Apart from blood, nothing was sampled; tissue repertoires likely differ.

Sequenced: naive CD4+ T cells from PBMCs. Regarding subset: CD45RA+ positively selected. This TCR was sampled from a man in his late teens or twenties in good health. Some clones in this sample may be carry-over from other donors' samples. The V call is TRBV5-1, the J call TRBJ1-1; TRBD1 aligns across 10 bases. CDR3 sequence reads: CASSRTGGDTEAFF. The CDR3 DNA reads TGCGCCAGCAGCAGGACAGGGGGGGACACTGAAGCTTTCTTT.